These 10 T cell receptor beta chains were sequenced from one sample in a study of cytomegalovirus exposure and HLA in healthy donors. The PCR was carried out with 60 Vbeta primers and 13 Jbeta primers. The protocol was immunoSEQ multiplex PCR, while the TCRdb copy is restricted to in-frame clones and leaves out a portion. The table shows approximately 200,000 clones, with approximately 79% occurring only once. What was sequenced was PBMCs. The receptors were sampled from a man between 18 and 35 years old in good health and CMV-seronegative.

The chain combines TRBV11-2 with TRBJ2-7; 11 bases are a match to TRBD2. Trimming removed 1 base from V and 3 bases from J; junction bases left unmatched: 8. The CDR3 has 17 amino acids. The germline gives CDR1 SGHAT, CDR2 FQNNGV. CDR3 region: CASSLVGLAGGHYEQYF. CDR3 sequence (DNA): TGTGCCAGCAGCTTAGTCGGGCTAGCGGGAGGCCACTACGAGCAGTACTTC.

The V and J genes are TRBV25-1 and TRBJ1-1; 7 bases align to TRBD1. V lost 2 bases and J lost 3; bases outside the gene matches: 9. Germline CDR1 and CDR2: MGHDK and SYGVNS. This CDR3 has 16 residues. The DNA for the CDR3 is TGTGCCAGCAGTGAACCGAGTTTGGGACAGTACACTGAAGCTTTCTTT. Protein sequence: CASSEPSLGQYTEAFF.

The rearrangement uses TRBV6-5 and TRBJ2-7; D gene unclear. With 6 bases removed from V and 4 bases from J, the gap between germline ends came to 19 bases. There are 15 residues in the CDR3. Per the germline V gene, CDR1 is MNHEY and CDR2 is SVGAGI. The CDR3 sequence is CASSPRRTLPYEQYF. The CDR3 nucleotides read TGTGCCAGCAGCCCCCGCAGAACACTACCTTACGAGCAGTACTTC.

The CDR3 nucleotides read TGCAGCGTTGAGGGTGGGGGGGCGAGCAATGAGCAGTTCTTC. Amino acids: CSVEGGGASNEQFF. This chain links TRBV29-1 with TRBJ2-1, with D perhaps TRBD2 (7 bases). This CDR3 has 14 residues. Germline assignment: CDR1 SQVTM and CDR2 ANQGSEA. Deletions cut 3 bases from V and 6 bases from J, with 15 bases between.

The J gene is TRBJ1-3, the V gene TRBV5-8; 8 nucleotides agree with TRBD1. The CDR3 consists of 16 residues. With V trimmed by 3 bases and J by 3 bases, 8 bases remained unmatched. Germline lookup yields CDR1 SGHTS and CDR2 YDEGEE. The chain's CDR3 is CASSSRGRGLGNTIYF. The CDR3 DNA sequence: TGTGCCAGCAGCTCACGGGGCAGGGGGCTTGGAAACACCATATATTTT.

This chain links TRBV11-2 with TRBJ2-7, with 10 bases lining up with TRBD1. The germline V gene encodes CDR1 SGHAT and CDR2 FQNNGV. Trimming took 4 bases from V and 5 from J; bases not matched to a gene: 8. The CDR3 length is 15 residues. The chain's CDR3 is CASSSGQGGIDEQYF. As DNA, the CDR3 is TGTGCCAGCAGCTCAGGACAGGGGGGAATTGACGAGCAGTACTTC.

CDR3 in amino acids: CASSFRGDLYGYTF. The CDR3 DNA is TGTGCCAGCAGCTTTCGGGGGGATCTCTATGGCTACACCTTC. This sequence joins TRBV7-2 and TRBJ1-2, with a possible D match to TRBD1 (5 bases). This CDR3 has 14 residues. V lost 3 bases to trimming and J lost 4 bases, with 12 bases between them. The germline V gene has CDR1 SGHTA and CDR2 FQGNSA. Complete variable domain (other parts from reference TRBV7-2 and TRBJ1-2): GAGVSQSPSNKVTEKGKDVELRCDPISGHTALYWYRQSLGQGLEFLIYFQGNSAPDKSGLPSDRFSAERTGGSVSTLTIQRTQQEDSAVYLCASSFRGDLYGYTFGSGTRLTVV.

This clone was recorded a few times. J is TRBJ1-3 and V is TRBV13; possibly TRBD1 for D (5 bases). The CDR3 extends over 14 amino acids. Trimming removed 2 bases from V and 3 bases from J, with 8 bases in between. Germline-derived CDR1 and CDR2 are PRHDT and FYEKMQ (reference sequence). This chain's CDR3 is CASSLSGNGNTIYF. The CDR3, as DNA: TGTGCCAGCAGCTTATCAGGGAATGGAAACACCATATATTTT.

In its sample, this clone was seen a few times. V gene TRBV27 combines with J gene TRBJ2-1; TRBD2 matches at 7 bases. Losses at the gene ends were 2 bases for V and 6 bases for J; bases not matched to a gene: 7. From germline, CDR1 is MNHEY and CDR2 SMNVEV (reference sequence). CDR3 length: 15 residues. The CDR3 region is CASSLRPGGSNEQFF. CDR3 in DNA: TGTGCCAGCAGTTTACGGCCGGGAGGATCCAATGAGCAGTTCTTC.

The rearrangement uses TRBV29-1 and TRBJ2-5; 8 bases are shared with TRBD2. The ends lost 5 bases at V and 3 bases at J; junction bases unmatched: 8. From germline, CDR1 is SQVTM and CDR2 ANQGSEA. The CDR3 has 14 residues. The CDR3 loop reads CSVIVRGAEETQYF. The CDR3 region has the DNA TGCAGCGTTATCGTGCGGGGGGCCGAAGAGACCCAGTACTTC. The full variable domain, its missing parts supplied by reference TRBV29-1 and TRBJ2-5, is SAVISQKPSRDICQRGTSLTIQCQVDSQVTMMFWYRQQPGQSLTLIATANQGSEATYESGFVIDKFPISRPNLTFSTLTVSNMSPEDSSIYLCSVIVRGAEETQYFGPGTRLLVL.